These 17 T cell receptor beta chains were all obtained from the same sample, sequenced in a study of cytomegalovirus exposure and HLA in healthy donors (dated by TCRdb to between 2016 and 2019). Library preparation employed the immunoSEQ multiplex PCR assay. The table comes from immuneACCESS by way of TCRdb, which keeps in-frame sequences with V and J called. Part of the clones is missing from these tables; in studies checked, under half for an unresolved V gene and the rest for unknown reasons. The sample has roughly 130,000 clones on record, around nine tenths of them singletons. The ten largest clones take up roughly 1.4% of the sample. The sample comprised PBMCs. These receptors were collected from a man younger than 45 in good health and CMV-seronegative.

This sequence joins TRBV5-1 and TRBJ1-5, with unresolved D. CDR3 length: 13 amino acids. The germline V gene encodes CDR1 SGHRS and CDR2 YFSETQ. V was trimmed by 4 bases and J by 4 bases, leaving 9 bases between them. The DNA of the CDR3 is TGCGCCAGCAGCACCACGGTTAATCAGCCCCAGCATTTT. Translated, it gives CASSTTVNQPQHF.

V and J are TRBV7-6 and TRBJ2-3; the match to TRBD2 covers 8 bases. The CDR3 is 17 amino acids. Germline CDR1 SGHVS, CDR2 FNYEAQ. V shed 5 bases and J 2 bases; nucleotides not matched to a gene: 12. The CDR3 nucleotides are TGTGCCAGCAGCCATGTGCCCCGGGAGGGCCTCACAGATACGCAGTATTTT. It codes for CASSHVPREGLTDTQYF.

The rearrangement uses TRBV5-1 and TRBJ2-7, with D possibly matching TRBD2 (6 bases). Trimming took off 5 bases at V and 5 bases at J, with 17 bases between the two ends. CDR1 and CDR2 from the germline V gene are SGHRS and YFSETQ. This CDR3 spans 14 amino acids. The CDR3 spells CASSHGTLSNEQYF. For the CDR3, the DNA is TGCGCCAGCAGTCATGGGACTCTTTCCAACGAGCAGTACTTC.

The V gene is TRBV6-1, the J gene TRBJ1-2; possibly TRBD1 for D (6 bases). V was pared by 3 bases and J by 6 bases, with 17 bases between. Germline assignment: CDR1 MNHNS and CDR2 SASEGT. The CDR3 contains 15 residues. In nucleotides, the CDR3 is TGTGCCAGCAGTGAGATTGACAGGCCCTTCGATGGCTACACCTTC. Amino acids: CASSEIDRPFDGYTF.

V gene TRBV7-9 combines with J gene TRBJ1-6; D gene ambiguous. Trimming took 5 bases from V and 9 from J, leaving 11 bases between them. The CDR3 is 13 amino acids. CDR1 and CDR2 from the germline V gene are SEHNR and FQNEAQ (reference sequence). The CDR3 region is CASSHTEGSPLHF. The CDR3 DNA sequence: TGTGCCAGCAGCCATACTGAGGGTTCACCCCTCCACTTT. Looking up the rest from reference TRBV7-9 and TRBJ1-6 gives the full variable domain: DTGVSQNPRHKITKRGQNVTFRCDPISEHNRLYWYRQTLGQGPEFLTYFQNEAQLEKSRLLSDRFSAERPKGSFSTLEIQRTEQGDSAMYLCASSHTEGSPLHFGNGTRLTVT.

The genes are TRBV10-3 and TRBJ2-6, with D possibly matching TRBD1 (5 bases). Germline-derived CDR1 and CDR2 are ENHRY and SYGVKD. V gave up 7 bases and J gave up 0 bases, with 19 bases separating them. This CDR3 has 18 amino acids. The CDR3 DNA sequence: TGTGCCATCACCCCAAGCCCAGGGATTAACTCTGGGGCCAACGTCCTGACTTTC. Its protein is CAITPSPGINSGANVLTF.

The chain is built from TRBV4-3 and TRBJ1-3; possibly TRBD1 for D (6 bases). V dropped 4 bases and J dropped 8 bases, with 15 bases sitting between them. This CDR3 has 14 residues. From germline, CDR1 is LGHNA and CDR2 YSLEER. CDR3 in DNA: TGCGCCAGCAGCCTGGGGTCAGGGGCGGACACCATATATTTT. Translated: CASSLGSGADTIYF.

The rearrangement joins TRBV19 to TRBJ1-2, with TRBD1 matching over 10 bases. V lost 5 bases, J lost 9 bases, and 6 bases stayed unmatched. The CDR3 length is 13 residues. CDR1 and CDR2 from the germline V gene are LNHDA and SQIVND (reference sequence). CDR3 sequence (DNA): TGTGCCAGTAGTCATAGGGACAGGGGAAGCTACACCTTC. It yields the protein CASSHRDRGSYTF.

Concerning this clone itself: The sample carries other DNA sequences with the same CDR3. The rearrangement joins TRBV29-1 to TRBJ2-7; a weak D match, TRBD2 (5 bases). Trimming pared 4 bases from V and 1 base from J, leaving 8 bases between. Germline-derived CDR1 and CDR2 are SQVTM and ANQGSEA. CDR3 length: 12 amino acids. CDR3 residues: CSVGGGSYEQYF. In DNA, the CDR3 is TGCAGCGTTGGCGGCGGGTCCTACGAGCAGTACTTC.

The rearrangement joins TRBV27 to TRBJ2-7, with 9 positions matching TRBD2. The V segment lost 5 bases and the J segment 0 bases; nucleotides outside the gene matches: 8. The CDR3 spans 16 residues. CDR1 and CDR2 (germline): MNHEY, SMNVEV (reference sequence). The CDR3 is CASSLQREASSYEQYF. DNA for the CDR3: TGTGCCAGCAGTCTCCAGCGGGAGGCAAGCTCCTACGAGCAGTACTTC.

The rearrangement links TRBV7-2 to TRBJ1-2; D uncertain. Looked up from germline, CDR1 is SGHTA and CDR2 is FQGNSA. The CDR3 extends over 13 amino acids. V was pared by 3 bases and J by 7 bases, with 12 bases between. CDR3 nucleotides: TGTGCCAGCAGCTTGTCCCAGGTGCGTGGCTACACCTTC. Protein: CASSLSQVRGYTF.

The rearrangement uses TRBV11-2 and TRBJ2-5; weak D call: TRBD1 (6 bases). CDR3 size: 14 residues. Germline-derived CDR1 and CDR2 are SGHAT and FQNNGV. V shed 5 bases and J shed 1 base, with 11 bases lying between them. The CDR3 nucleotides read TGTGCCAGCAGCCTTGGACAGCTCCAAGAGACCCAGTACTTC. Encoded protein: CASSLGQLQETQYF. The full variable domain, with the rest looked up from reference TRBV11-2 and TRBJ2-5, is EAGVAQSPRYKIIEKRQSVAFWCNPISGHATLYWYQQILGQGPKLLIQFQNNGVVDDSQLPKDRFSAERLKGVDSTLKIQPAKLEDSAVYLCASSLGQLQETQYFGPGTRLLVL.

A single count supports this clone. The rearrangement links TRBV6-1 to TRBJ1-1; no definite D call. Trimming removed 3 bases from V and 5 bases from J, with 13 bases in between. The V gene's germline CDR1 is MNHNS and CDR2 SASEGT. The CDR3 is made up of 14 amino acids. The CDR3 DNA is TGTGCCAGCAGTGAGAATGAGGGATTAACTGAAGCTTTCTTT. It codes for CASSENEGLTEAFF.

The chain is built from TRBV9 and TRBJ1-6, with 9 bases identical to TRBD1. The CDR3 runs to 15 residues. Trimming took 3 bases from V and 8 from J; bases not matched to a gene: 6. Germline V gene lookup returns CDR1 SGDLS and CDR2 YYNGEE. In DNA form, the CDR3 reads TGTGCCAGCAGCGAGGGGACAGGGAAATATTCACCCCTCCACTTT. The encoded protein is CASSEGTGKYSPLHF.

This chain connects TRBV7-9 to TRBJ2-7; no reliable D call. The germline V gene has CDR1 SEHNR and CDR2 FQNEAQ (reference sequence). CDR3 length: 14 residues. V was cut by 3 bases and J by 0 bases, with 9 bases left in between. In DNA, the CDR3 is TGTGCCAGCAGCTTCTTGTGGAGCTCCTACGAGCAGTACTTC. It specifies CASSFLWSSYEQYF. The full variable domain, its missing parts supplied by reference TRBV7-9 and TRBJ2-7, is DTGVSQNPRHKITKRGQNVTFRCDPISEHNRLYWYRQTLGQGPEFLTYFQNEAQLEKSRLLSDRFSAERPKGSFSTLEIQRTEQGDSAMYLCASSFLWSSYEQYFGPGTRLTVT.

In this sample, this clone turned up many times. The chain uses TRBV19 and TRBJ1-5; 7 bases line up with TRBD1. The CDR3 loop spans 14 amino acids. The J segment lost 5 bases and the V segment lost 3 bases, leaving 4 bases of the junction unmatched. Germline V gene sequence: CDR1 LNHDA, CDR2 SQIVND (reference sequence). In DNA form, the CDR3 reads TGTGCCAGTAGTATCGTCACAGGGGATCAGCCCCAGCATTTT. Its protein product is CASSIVTGDQPQHF.

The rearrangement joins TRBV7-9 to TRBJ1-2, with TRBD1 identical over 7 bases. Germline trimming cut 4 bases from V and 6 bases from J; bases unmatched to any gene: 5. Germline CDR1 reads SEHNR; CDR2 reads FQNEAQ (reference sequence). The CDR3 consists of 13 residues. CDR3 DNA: TGTGCCAGCAGCTCCGACAGGGAGGATGGCTACACCTTC. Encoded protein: CASSSDREDGYTF.